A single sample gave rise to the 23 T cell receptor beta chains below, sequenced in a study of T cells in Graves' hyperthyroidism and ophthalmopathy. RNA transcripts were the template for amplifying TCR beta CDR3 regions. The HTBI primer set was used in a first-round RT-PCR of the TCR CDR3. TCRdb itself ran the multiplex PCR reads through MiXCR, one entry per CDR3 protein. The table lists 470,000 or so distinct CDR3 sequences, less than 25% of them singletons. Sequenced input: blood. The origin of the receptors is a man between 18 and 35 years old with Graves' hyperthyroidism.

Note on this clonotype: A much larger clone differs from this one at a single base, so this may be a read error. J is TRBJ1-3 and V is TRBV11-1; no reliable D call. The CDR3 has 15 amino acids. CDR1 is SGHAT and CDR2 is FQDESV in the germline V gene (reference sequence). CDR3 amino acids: CASSVDGISGDTIYF. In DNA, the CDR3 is TGTGCCAGCAGTGTTGACGGGATCTCTGGAGACACCATATATTTT.

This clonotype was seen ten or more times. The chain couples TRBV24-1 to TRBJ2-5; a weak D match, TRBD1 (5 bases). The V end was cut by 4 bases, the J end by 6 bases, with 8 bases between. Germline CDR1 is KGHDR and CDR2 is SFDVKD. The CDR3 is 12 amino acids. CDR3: CATSEQEQTQYF. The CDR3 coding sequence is TGTGCCACCAGTGAACAGGAACAGACCCAGTACTTC.

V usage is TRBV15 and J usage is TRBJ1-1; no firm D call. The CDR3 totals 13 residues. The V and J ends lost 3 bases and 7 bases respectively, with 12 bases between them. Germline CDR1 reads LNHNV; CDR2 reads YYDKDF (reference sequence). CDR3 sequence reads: CATSRESADEAFF. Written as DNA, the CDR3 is TGTGCCACCAGCAGGGAATCTGCGGATGAAGCTTTCTTT.

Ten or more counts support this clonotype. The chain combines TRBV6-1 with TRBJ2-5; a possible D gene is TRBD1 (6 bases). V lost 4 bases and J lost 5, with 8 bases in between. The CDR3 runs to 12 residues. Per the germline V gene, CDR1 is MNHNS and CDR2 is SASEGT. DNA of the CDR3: TGTGCCAGCAGTGCAACAGGGGAGACCCAGTACTTC. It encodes CASSATGETQYF.

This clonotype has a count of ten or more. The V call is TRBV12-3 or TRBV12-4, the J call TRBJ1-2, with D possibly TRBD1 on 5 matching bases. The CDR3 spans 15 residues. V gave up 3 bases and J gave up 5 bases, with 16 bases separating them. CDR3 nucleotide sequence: TGTGCCAGCAGTTTCCAGGGTAACTCCCGATATGGCTACACCTTC. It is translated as CASSFQGNSRYGYTF.

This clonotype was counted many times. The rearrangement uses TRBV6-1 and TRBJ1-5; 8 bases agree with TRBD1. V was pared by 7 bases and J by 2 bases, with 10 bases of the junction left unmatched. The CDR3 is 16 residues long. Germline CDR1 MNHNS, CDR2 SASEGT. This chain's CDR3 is CASTGQGVVGNQPQHF. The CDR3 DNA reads TGTGCCAGCACAGGACAGGGAGTAGTAGGCAATCAGCCCCAGCATTTT.

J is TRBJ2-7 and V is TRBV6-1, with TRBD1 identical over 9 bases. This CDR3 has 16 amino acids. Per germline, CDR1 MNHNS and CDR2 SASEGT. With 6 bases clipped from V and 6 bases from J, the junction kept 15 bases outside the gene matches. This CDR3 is CASRSYRGLYEGEQYF. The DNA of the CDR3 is TGTGCCAGCAGATCCTACAGGGGGCTCTACGAGGGCGAGCAGTACTTC.

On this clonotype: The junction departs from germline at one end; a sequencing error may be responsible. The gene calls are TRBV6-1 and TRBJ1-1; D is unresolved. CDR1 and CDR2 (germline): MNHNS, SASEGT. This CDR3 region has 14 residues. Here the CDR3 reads CASRKDGMNSEAFF. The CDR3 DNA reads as TGTGCCAGCAGGAAGGACGGCATGAACTCTGAAGCTTTCTTT.

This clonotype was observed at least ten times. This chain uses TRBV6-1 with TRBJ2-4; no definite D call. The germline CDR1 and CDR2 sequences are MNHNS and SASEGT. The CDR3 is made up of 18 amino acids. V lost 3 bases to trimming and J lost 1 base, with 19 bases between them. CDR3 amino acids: CASSDANRTPLAKNIQYF. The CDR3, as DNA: TGTGCCAGCAGTGACGCTAACCGAACCCCCCTGGCCAAAAACATTCAGTACTTC.

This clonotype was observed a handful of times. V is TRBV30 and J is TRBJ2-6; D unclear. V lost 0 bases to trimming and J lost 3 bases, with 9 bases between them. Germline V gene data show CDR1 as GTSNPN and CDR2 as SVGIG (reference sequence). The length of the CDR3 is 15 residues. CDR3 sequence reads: CAWSVGLFGANVLTF. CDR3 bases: TGTGCCTGGAGTGTTGGTCTATTTGGGGCCAACGTCCTGACTTTC.

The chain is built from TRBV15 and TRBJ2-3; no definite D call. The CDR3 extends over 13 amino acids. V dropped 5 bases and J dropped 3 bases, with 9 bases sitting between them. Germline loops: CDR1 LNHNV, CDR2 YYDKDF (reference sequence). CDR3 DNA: TGTGCCACCAGCTTCCGGCTGACAGATACGCAGTATTTT. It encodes CATSFRLTDTQYF. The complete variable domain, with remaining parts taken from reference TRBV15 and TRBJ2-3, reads DAMVIQNPRYQVTQFGKPVTLSCSQTLNHNVMYWYQQKSSQAPKLLFHYYDKDFNNEADTPDNFQSRRPNTSFCFLDIRSPGLGDTAMYLCATSFRLTDTQYFGPGTRLTVL.

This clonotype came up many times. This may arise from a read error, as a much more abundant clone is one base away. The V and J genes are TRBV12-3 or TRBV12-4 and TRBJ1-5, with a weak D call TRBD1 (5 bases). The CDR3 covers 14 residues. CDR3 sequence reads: CASSLGRVPQLQHF. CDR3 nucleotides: TGTGCCAGCAGTTTAGGCAGGGTCCCTCAGCTCCAGCATTTT.

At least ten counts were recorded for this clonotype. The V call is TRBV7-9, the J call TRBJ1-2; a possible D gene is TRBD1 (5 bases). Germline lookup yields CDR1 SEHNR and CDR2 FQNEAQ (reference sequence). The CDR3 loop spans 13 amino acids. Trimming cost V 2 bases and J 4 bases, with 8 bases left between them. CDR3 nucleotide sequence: TGTGCCAGCAGCTTAAAGACAGCCTATGGCTACACCTTC. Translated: CASSLKTAYGYTF.

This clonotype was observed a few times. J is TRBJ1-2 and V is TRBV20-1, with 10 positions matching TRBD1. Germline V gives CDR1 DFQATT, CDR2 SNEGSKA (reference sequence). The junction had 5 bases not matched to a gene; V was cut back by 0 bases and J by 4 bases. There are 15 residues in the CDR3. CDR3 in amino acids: CSARETGGAAYGYTF. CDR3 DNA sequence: TGCAGTGCTAGAGAGACAGGGGGCGCCGCCTATGGCTACACCTTC.

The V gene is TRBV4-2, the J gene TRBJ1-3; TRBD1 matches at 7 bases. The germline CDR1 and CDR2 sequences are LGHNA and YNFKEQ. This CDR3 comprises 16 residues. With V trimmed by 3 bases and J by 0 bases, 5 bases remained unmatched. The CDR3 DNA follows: TGTGCCAGCAGCCACGCAGACAGGGTCTCTGGAAACACCATATATTTT. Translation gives CASSHADRVSGNTIYF.

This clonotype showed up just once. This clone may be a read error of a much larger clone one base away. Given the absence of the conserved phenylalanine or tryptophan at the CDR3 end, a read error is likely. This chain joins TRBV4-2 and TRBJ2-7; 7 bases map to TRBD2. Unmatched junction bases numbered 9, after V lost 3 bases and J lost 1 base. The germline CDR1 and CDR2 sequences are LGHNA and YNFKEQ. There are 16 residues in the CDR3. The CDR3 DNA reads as TGTGCCAGCAGCCATGGGAGGGGAAGCGGATCCTACGAGCAGTACTAC. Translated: CASSHGRGSGSYEQYY.

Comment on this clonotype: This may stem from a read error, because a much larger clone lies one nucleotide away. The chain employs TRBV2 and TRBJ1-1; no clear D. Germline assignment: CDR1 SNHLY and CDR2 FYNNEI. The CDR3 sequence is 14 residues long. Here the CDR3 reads CVSSDKRENTEAFF. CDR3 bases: TGTGTCAGCAGTGATAAAAGGGAAAACACTGAAGCTTTCTTT.

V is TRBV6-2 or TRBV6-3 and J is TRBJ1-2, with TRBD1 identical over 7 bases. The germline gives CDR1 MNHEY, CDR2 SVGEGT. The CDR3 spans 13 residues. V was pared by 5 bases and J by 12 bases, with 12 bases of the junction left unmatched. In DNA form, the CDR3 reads TGTGCCAGCAGTGGACAGGTAGTGAGGAGACACACCTTC. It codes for CASSGQVVRRHTF.

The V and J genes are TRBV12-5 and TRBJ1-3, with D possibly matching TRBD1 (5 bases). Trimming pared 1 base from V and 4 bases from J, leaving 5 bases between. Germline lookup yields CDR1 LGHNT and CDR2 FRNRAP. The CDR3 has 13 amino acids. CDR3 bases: TGTGCTAGTGGTTTGGGGGGGGGAAACACCATATATTTT. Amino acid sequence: CASGLGGGNTIYF.

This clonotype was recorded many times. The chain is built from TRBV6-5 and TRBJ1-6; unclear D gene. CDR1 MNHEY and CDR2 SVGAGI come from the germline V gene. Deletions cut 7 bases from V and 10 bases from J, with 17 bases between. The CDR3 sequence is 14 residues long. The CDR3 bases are TGTGCCAGCAAAGGGAGTTCACGGTTCTCACCCCTCCACTTT. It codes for CASKGSSRFSPLHF.

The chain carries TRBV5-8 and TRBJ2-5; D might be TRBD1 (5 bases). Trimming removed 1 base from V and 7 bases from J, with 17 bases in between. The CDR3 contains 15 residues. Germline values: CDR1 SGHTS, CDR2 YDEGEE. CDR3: CASSLFGPGRGTQYF. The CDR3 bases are TGTGCCAGCAGCTTGTTTGGCCCAGGGCGAGGGACCCAGTACTTC.

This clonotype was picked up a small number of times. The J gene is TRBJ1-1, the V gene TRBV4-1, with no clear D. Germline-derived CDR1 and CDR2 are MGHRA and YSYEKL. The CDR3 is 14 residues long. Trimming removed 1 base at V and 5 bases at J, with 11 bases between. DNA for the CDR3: TGCGCCAGCAGCCAAGGCGGTGAATTGACTGAAGCTTTCTTT. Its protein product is CASSQGGELTEAFF.

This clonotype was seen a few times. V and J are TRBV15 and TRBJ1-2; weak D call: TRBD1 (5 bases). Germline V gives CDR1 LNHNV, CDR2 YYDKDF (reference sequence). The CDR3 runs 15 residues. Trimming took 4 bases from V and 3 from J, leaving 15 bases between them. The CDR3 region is CATSTQRGGDYGYTF. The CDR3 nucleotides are TGTGCCACCAGCACCCAACGGGGGGGGGACTATGGCTACACCTTC.